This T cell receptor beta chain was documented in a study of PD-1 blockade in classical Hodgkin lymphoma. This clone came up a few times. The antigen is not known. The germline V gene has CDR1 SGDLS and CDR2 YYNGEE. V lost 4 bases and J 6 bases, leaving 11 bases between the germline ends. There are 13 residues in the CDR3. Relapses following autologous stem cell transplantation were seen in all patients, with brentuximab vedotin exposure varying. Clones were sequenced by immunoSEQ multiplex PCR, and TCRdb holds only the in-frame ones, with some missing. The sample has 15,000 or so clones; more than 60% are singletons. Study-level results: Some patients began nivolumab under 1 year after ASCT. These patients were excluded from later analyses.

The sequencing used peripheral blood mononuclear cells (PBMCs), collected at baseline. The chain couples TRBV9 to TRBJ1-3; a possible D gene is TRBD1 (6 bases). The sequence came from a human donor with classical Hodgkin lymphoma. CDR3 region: CASSSHRENTIYF. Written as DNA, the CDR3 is TGTGCCAGCAGCAGCCACAGGGAAAACACCATATATTTT.